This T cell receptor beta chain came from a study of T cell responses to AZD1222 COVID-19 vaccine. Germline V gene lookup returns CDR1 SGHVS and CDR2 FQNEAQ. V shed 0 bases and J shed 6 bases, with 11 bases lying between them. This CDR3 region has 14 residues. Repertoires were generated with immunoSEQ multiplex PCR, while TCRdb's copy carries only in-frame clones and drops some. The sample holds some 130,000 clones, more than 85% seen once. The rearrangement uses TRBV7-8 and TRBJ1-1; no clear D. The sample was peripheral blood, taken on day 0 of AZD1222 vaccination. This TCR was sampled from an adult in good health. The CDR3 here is CASSLALSGAEAFF. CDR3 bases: TGTGCCAGCAGCTTAGCGCTCTCAGGCGCTGAAGCTTTCTTT.